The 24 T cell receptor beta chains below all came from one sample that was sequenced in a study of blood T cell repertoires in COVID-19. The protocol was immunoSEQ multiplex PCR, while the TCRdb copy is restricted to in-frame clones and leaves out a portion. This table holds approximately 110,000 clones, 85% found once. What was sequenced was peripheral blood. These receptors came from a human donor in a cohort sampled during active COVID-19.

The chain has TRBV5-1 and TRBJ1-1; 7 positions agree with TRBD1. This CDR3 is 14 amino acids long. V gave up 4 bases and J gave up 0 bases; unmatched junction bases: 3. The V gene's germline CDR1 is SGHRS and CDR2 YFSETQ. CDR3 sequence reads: CASSLDRMNTEAFF. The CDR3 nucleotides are TGCGCCAGCAGCCTGGACAGGATGAACACTGAAGCTTTCTTT.

CDR3 DNA sequence: TGCGCCAGCAGCTTGGGGCACCCGGGCCAAGAGACCCAGTACTTC. Amino acid sequence: CASSLGHPGQETQYF. The chain combines TRBV5-1 with TRBJ2-5; D unresolved. Germline V gene lookup returns CDR1 SGHRS and CDR2 YFSETQ. The V gene lost 0 bases and the J gene lost 1 base, with 10 bases spanning the gap. CDR3 length: 15 amino acids.

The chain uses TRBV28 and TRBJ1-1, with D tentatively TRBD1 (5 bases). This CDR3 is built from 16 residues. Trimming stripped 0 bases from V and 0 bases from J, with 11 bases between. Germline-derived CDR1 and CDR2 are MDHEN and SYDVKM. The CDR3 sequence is CASSLWQGSMNTEAFF. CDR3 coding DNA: TGTGCCAGCAGTTTATGGCAGGGTAGCATGAACACTGAAGCTTTCTTT.

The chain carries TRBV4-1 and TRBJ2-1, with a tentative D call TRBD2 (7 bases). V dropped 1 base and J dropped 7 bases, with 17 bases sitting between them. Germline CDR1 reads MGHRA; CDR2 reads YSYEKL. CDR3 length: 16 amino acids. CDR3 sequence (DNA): TGCGCCAGCAGCCAAGGGTCCCGGGGGGCCTTTAATGAGCAGTTCTTC. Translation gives CASSQGSRGAFNEQFF.

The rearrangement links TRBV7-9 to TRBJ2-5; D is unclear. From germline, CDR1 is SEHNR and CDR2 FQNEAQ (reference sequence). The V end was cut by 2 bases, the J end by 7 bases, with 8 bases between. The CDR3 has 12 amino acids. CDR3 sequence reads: CASSLPRGTQYF. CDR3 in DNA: TGTGCCAGCAGCTTACCTCGCGGGACCCAGTACTTC.

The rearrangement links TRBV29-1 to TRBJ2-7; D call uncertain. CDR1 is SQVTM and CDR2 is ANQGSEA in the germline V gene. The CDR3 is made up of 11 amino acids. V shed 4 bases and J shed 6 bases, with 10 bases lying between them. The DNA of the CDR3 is TGCAGCGTTGCGAGTCCTTCCGAGCAGTACTTC. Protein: CSVASPSEQYF.

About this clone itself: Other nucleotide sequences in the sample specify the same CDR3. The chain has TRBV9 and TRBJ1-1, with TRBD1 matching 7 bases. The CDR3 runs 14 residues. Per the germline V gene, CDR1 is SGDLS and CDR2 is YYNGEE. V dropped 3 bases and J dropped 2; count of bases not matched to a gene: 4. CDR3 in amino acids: CASSAQGTNTEAFF. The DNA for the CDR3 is TGTGCCAGCAGCGCACAGGGGACCAACACTGAAGCTTTCTTT. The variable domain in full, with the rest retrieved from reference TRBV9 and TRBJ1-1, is DSGVTQTPKHLITATGQRVTLRCSPRSGDLSVYWYQQSLDQGLQFLIQYYNGEERAKGNILERFSAQQFPDLHSELNLSSLELGDSALYFCASSAQGTNTEAFFGQGTRLTVV.

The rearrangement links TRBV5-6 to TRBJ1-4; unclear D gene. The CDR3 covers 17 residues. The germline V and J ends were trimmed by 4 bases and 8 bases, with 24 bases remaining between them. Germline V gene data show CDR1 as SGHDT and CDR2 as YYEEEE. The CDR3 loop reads CASSDNSDGPWEEKLFF. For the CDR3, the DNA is TGTGCCAGCAGCGATAATTCAGACGGGCCTTGGGAGGAAAAACTGTTTTTT.

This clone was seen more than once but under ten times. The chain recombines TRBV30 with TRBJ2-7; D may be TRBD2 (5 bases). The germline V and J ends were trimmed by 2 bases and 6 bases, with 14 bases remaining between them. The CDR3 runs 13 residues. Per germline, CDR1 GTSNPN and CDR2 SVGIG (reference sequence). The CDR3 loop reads CAWSPQDSVEQYF. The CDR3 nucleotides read TGTGCCTGGAGTCCTCAGGATAGCGTCGAGCAGTACTTC.

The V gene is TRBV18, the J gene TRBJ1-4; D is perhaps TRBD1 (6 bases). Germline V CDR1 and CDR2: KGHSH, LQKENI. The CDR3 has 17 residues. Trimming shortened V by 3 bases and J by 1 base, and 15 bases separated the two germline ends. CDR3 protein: CASSPVRQELTNEKLFF. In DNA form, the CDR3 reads TGTGCCAGCTCACCTGTCAGACAGGAGCTAACTAATGAAAAACTGTTTTTT.

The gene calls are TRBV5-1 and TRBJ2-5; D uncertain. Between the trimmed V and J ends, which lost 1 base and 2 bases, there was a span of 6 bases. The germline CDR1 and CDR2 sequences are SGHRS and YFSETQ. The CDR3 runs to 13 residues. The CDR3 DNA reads TGCGCCAGCAGCTTGAGTGAGCAAGAGACCCAGTACTTC. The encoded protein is CASSLSEQETQYF.

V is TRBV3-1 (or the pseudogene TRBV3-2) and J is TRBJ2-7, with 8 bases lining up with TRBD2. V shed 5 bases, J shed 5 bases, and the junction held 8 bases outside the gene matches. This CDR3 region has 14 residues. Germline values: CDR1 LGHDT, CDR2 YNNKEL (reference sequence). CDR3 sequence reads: CASSKAGGPHEQYF. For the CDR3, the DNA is TGTGCCAGCAGCAAGGCGGGAGGTCCACACGAGCAGTACTTC.

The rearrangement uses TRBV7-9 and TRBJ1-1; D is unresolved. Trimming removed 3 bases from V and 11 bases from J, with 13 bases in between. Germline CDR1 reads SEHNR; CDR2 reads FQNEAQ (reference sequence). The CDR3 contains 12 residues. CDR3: CASSFGRVAAFF. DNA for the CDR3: TGTGCCAGCAGCTTCGGGAGGGTGGCGGCTTTCTTT.

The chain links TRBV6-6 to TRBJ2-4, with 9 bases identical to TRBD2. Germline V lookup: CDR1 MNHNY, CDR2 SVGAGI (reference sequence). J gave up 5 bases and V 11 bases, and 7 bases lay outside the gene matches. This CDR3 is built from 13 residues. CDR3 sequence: CAGGRELENIQYF. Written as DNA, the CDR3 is TGTGCCGGCGGGAGGGAGCTAGAAAACATTCAGTACTTC.

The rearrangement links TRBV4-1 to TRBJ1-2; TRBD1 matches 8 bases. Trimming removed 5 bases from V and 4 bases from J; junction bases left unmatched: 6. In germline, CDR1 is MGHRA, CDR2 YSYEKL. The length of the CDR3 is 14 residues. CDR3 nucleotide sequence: TGCGCCAGCAGCTCTAGGACAGGGACCTATGGCTACACCTTC. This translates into CASSSRTGTYGYTF.

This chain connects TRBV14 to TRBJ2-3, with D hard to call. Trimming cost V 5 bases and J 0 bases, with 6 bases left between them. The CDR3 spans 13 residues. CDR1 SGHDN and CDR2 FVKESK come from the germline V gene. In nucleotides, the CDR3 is TGTGCCAGCAGCTCCTACAGCACAGATACGCAGTATTTT. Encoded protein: CASSSYSTDTQYF.

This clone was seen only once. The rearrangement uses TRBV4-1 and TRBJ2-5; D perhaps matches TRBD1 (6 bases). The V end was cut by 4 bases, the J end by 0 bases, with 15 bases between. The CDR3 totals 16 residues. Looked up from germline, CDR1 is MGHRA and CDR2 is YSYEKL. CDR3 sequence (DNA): TGCGCCAGCAGCCCCAGACAGGACTCGTACCAAGAGACCCAGTACTTC. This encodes CASSPRQDSYQETQYF.

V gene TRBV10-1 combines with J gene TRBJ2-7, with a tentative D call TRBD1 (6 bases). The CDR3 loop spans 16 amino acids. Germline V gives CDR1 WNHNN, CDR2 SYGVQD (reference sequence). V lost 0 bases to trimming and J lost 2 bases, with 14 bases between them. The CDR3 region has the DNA TGCGCCAGCAGTGAGTCTCGGGACACCCAAACCTACGAGCAGTACTTC. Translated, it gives CASSESRDTQTYEQYF.

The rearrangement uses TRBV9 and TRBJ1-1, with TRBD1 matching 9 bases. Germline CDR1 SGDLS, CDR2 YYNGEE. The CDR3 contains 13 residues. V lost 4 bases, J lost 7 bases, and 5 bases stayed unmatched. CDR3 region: CASSTRDRDEAFF. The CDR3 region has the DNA TGTGCCAGCAGCACCCGGGACAGGGATGAAGCTTTCTTT.

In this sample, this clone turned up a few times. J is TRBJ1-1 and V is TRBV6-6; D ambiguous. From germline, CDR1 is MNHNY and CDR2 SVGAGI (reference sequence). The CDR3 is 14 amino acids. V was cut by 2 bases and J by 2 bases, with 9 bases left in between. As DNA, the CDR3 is TGTGCCAGCAGTTACCCCGAGGATAACACTGAAGCTTTCTTT. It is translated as CASSYPEDNTEAFF.

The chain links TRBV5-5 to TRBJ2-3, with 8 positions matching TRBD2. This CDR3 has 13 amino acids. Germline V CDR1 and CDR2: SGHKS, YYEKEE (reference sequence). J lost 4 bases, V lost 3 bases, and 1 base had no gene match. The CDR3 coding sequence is TGTGCCAGCAGCTCCGGGGGGGCAGATACGCAGTATTTT. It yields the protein CASSSGGADTQYF.

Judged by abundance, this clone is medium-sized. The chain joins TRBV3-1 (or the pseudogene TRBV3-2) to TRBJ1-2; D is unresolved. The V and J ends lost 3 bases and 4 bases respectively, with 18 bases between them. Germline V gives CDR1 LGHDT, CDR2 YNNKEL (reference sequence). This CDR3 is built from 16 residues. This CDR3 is CASSHRGTDPSYGYTF. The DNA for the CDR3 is TGTGCCAGCAGCCATCGAGGCACCGACCCCTCCTATGGCTACACCTTC.

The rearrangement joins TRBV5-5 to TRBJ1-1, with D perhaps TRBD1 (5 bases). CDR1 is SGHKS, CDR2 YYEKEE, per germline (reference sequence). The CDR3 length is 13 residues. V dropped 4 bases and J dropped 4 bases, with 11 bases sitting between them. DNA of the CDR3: TGTGCCAGCAGCCGGGGGGTAAGCACTGAAGCTTTCTTT. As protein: CASSRGVSTEAFF.

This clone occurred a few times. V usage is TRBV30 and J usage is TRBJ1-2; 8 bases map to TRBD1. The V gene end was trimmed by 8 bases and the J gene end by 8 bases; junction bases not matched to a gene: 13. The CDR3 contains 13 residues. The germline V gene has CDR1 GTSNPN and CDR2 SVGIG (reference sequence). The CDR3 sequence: CAHSRQGASGYTF. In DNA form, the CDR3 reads TGTGCCCACTCACGGCAGGGGGCATCCGGCTACACCTTC.